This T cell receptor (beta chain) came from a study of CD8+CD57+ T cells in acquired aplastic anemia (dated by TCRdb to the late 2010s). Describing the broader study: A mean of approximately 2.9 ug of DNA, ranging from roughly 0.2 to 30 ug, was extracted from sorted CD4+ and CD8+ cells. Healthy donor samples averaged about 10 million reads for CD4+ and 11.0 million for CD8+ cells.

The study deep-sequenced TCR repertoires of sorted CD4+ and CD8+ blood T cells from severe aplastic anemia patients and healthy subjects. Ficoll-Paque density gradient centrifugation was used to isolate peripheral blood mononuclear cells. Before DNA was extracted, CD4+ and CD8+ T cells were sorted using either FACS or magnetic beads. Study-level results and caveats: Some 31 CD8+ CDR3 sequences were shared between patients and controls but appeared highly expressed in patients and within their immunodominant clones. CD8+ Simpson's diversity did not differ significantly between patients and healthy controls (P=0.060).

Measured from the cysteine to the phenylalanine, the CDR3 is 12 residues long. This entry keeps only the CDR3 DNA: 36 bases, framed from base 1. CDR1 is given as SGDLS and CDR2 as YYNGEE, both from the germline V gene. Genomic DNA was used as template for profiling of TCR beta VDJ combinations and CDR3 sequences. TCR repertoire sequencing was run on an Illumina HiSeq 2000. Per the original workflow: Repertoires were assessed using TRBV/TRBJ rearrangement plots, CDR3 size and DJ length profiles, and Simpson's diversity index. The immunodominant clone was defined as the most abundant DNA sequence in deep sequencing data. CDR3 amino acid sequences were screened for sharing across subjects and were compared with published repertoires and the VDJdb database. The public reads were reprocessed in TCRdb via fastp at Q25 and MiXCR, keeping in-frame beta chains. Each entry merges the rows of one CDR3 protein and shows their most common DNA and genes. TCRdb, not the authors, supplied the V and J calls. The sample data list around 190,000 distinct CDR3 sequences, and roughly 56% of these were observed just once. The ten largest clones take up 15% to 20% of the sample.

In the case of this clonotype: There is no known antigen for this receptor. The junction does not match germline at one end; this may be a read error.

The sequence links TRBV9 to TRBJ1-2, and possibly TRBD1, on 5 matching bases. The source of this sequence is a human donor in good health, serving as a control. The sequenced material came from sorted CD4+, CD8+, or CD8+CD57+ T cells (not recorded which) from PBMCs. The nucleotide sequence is TGTGCCAGCAGCGTACGGACACGGGACCTAACTTTC. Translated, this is CASSVRTRDLTF.